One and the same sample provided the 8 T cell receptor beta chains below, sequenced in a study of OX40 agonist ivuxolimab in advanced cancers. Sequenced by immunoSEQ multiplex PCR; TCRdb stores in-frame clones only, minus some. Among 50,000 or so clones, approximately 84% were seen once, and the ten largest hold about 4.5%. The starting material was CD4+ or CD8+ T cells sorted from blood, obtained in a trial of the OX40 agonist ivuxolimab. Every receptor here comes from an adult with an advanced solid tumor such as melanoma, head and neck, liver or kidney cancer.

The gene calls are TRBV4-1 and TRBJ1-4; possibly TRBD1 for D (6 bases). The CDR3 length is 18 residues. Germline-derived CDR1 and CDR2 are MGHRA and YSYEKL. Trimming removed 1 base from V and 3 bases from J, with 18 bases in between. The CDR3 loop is CASSQAWGRGGSNEKLFF. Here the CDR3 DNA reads TGCGCCAGCAGCCAAGCCTGGGGGCGCGGTGGGTCTAATGAAAAACTGTTTTTT.

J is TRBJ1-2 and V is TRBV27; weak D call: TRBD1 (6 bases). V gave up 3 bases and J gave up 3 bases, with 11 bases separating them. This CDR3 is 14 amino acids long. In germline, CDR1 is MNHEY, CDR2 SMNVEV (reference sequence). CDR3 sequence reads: CASSFLGGHYGYTF. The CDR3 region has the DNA TGTGCCAGCAGTTTTTTGGGGGGCCACTATGGCTACACCTTC.

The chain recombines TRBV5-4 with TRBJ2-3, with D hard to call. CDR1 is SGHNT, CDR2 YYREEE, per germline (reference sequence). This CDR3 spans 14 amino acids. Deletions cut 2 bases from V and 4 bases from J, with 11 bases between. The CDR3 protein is CASSLGEPADTQYF. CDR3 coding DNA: TGTGCCAGCAGCTTAGGCGAGCCCGCAGATACGCAGTATTTT.

The CDR3 nucleotides read TGTGCCAGCAGCCAGCGGGGCTCCTACGAGCAGTACTTC. Encoded protein: CASSQRGSYEQYF. The chain recombines TRBV7-6 with TRBJ2-7, with 7 bases matching TRBD2. V shed 5 bases, J shed 0 bases, and the junction held 1 base outside the gene matches. CDR1 is SGHVS and CDR2 is FNYEAQ in the germline V gene. This CDR3 has 13 amino acids.

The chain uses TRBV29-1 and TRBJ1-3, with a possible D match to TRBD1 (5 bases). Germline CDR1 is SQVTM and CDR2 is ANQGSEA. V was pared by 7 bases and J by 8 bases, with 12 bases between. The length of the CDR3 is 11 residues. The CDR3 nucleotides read TGCAGCGCCGGAGAGGGGTACACCATATATTTT. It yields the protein CSAGEGYTIYF.

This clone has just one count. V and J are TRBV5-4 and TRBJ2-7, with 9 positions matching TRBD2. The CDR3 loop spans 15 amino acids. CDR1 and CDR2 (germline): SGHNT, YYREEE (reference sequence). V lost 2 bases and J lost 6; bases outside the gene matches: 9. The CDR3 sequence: CASSFGGRGVGEQYF. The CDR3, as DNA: TGTGCCAGCAGCTTTGGCGGGAGGGGGGTAGGCGAGCAGTACTTC. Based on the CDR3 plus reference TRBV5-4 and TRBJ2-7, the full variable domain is ETGVTQSPTHLIKTRGQQVTLRCSSQSGHNTVSWYQQALGQGPQFIFQYYREEENGRGNFPPRFSGLQFPNYSSELNVNALELDDSALYLCASSFGGRGVGEQYFGPGTRLTVT.

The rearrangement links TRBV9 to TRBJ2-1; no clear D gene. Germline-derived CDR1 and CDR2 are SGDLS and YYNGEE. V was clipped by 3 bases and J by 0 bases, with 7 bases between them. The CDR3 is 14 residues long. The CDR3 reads CASSGISSYNEQFF. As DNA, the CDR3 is TGTGCCAGCAGCGGAATTAGCTCCTACAATGAGCAGTTCTTC.

CDR3 DNA: TGTGCCAGCAGCCCCCCGGGGGGACAAGAGACCCAGTACTTC. This encodes CASSPPGGQETQYF. The chain combines TRBV5-4 with TRBJ2-5, with TRBD2 identical over 7 bases. V was clipped by 4 bases and J by 2 bases; unmatched bases: 5. Per germline, CDR1 SGHNT and CDR2 YYREEE (reference sequence). CDR3 length equals 14 residues.